Following are 6 T cell receptor beta chains from one sample sequenced in a study of OX40 agonist ivuxolimab in advanced cancers. TCRdb's copy holds only in-frame clones and misses some; the assay was immunoSEQ multiplex PCR. The table has about 57,000 clones, more than 80% seen once. The specimen was CD4+ or CD8+ T cells sorted from blood, collected in a trial of the OX40 agonist ivuxolimab. These receptors came from an adult with an advanced solid tumor such as melanoma, head and neck, liver or kidney cancer.

The chain links TRBV11-2 to TRBJ1-6; the D is unclear. The CDR3 contains 17 residues. The germline V and J ends were trimmed by 0 bases and 0 bases, with 9 bases remaining between them. The V gene's germline CDR1 is SGHAT and CDR2 FQNNGV. This chain's CDR3 is CASSLEVQPSYNSPLHF. The DNA for the CDR3 is TGTGCCAGCAGCTTAGAGGTTCAGCCCTCCTATAATTCACCCCTCCACTTT.

This chain connects TRBV29-1 to TRBJ2-3; D is undetermined. Germline CDR1 reads SQVTM; CDR2 reads ANQGSEA. Trimming left V 3 bases short and J 8 bases short, with 6 bases between. The CDR3 spans 10 residues. The CDR3 nucleotides are TGCAGCGTTGATGTGGGTACGCAGTATTTT. Protein: CSVDVGTQYF.

This clone was observed a handful of times. The V gene is TRBV7-8, the J gene TRBJ2-7, with unresolved D. The V end lost 1 base, the J end lost 5 bases, and 3 bases lay between the germline ends. The CDR3 sequence is 11 residues long. Germline CDR1 is SGHVS and CDR2 is FQNEAQ. CDR3 loop: CASSLVDEQYF. For the CDR3, the DNA is TGTGCCAGCAGCTTAGTAGACGAGCAGTACTTC.

This clone was seen once. J is TRBJ2-4 and V is TRBV4-2; 9 nucleotides line up with TRBD2. The junction had 9 bases not matched to a gene; V was cut back by 4 bases and J by 2 bases. This CDR3 is 17 amino acids long. The germline CDR1 and CDR2 sequences are LGHNA and YNFKEQ. CDR3 amino acids: CASSLVGASGTKNIQYF. The CDR3, as DNA: TGTGCCAGCAGCCTTGTGGGGGCTAGCGGGACCAAAAACATTCAGTACTTC.

The genes are TRBV6-1 and TRBJ1-2; tentatively, D is TRBD1 (5 bases). This CDR3 is built from 15 residues. Germline-derived CDR1 and CDR2 are MNHNS and SASEGT. Trimming took off 2 bases at V and 0 bases at J, with 10 bases between the two ends. The CDR3 DNA is TGTGCCAGCAGTGAAAGGGGCGAGACTAACTATGGCTACACCTTC. Translating it yields CASSERGETNYGYTF.

The CDR3 coding sequence is TGTGCCAGCAGTGATGGGACAGGGGTGTACGAGCAGTACTTC. Translated: CASSDGTGVYEQYF. The chain is built from TRBV6-1 and TRBJ2-7; TRBD1 aligns across 10 bases. The CDR3 totals 14 residues. The ends lost 3 bases at V and 4 bases at J; junction bases unmatched: 3. Per germline, CDR1 MNHNS and CDR2 SASEGT.